The entry below gives a single T cell receptor (beta chain) sequence along with its context. This sample is part of a study of blood T cell repertoires in COVID-19. The germline gives CDR1 MNHEY, CDR2 SMNVEV (reference sequence). J was trimmed by 4 bases and V by 10 bases; bases with no gene match: 4. The CDR3 is 12 residues long. Some clones are missing from TCRdb's copy, which holds only in-frame ones; the method was immunoSEQ multiplex PCR. This sample has under 250,000 clones; around 80% occur once, and the top ten carry 9.5% to 15%. The sequence derives from a woman aged 40 to 50 with acute or convalescent COVID-19. The V call is TRBV27, the J call TRBJ2-7; TRBD1 aligns across 10 bases. Material: peripheral blood. CDR3 sequence reads: CATRQGAYEQYF. CDR3 nucleotides: TGTGCCACTAGACAGGGGGCTTACGAGCAGTACTTC.